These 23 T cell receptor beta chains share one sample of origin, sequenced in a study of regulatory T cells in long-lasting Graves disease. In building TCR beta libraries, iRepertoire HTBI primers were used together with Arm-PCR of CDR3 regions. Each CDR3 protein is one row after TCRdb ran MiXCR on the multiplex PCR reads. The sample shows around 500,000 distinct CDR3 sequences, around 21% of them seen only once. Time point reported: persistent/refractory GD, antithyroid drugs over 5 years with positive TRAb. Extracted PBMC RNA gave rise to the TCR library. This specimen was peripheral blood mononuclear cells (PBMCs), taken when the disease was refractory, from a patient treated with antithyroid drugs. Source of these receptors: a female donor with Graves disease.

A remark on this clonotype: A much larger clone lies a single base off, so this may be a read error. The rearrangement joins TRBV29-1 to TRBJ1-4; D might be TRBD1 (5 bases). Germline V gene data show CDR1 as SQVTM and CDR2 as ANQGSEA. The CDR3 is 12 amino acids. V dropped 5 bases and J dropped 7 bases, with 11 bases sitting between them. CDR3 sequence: CSVTSGGEKLFF. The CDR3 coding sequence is TGCAGCGTTACTAGCGGGGGTGAAAAACTGTTTTTT. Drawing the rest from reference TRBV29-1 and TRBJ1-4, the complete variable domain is SAVISQKPSRDICQRGTSLTIQCQVDSQVTMMFWYRQQPGQSLTLIATANQGSEATYESGFVIDKFPISRPNLTFSTLTVSNMSPEDSSIYLCSVTSGGEKLFFGSGTQLSVL.

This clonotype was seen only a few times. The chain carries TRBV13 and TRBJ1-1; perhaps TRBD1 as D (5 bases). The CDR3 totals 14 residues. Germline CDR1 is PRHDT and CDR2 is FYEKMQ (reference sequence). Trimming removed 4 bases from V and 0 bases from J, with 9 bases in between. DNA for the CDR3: TGTGCCAGCAGCTCCACGACAGTGAACACTGAAGCTTTCTTT. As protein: CASSSTTVNTEAFF.

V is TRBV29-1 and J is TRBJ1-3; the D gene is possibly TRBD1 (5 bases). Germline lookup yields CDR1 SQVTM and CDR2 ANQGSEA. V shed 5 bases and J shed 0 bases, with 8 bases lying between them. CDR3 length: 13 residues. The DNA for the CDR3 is TGCAGCGTTCAGGGTTACTCTGGAAACACCATATATTTT. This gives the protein CSVQGYSGNTIYF.

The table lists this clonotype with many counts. As DNA, the CDR3 is TGCAGTGCCTACAGGGATACCGGGGAGCTGTTTTTT. Encoded protein: CSAYRDTGELFF. The rearrangement links TRBV20-1 to TRBJ2-2; weak D call: TRBD1 (6 bases). CDR1 and CDR2 (germline): DFQATT, SNEGSKA (reference sequence). The CDR3 runs 12 residues. Trimming removed 6 bases from V and 5 bases from J, with 10 bases in between.

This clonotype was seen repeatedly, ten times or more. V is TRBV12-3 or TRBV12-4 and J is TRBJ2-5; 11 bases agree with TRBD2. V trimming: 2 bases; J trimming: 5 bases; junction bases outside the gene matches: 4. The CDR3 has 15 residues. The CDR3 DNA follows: TGTGCCAGCAGTTTACGACTAGCGGGACGGGAGACCCAGTACTTC. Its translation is CASSLRLAGRETQYF.

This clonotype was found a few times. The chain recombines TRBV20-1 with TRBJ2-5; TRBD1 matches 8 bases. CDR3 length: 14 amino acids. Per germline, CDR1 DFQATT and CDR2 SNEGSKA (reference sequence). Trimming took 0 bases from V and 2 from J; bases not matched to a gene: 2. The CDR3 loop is CSARDRTGQETQYF. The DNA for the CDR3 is TGCAGTGCTAGAGACCGGACAGGGCAAGAGACCCAGTACTTC.

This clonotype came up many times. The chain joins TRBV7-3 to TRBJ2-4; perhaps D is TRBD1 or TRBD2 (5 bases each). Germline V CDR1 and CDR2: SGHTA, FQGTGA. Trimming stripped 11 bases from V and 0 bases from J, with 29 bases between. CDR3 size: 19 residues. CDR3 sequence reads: CAGQQHSGTKEVAKNIQYF. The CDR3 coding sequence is TGTGCCGGGCAGCAGCACTCCGGGACGAAGGAGGTAGCCAAAAACATTCAGTACTTC. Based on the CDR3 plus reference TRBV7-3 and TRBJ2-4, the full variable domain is GAGVSQTPSNKVTEKGKYVELRCDPISGHTALYWYRQSLGQGPEFLIYFQGTGAADDSGLPNDRFFAVRPEGSVSTLKIQRTERGDSAVYLCAGQQHSGTKEVAKNIQYFGAGTRLSVL.

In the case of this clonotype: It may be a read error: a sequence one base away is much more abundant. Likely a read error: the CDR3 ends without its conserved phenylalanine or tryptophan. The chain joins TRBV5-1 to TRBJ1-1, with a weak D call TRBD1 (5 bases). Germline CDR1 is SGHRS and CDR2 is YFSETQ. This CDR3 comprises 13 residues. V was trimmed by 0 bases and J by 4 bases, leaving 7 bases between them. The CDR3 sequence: CASSLVDSTEAFL. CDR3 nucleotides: TGCGCCAGCAGCTTGGTTGACAGCACTGAAGCTTTCCTT.

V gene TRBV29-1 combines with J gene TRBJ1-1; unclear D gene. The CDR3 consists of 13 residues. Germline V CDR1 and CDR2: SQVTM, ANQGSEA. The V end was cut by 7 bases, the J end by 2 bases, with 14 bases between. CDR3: CSAMVGENTEAFF. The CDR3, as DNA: TGCAGCGCCATGGTCGGGGAAAACACTGAAGCTTTCTTT.

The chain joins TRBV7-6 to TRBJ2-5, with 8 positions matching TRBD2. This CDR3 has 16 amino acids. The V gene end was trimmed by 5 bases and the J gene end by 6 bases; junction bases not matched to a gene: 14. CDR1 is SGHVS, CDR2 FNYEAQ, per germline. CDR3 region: CASSPGASGFVQTQYF. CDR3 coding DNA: TGTGCCAGCAGCCCGGGGGCTAGCGGGTTTGTCCAGACCCAGTACTTC. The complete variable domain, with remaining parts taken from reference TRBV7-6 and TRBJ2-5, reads GAGVSQSPRYKVTKRGQDVALRCDPISGHVSLYWYRQALGQGPEFLTYFNYEAQQDKSGLPNDRFSAERPEGSISTLTIQRTEQRDSAMYRCASSPGASGFVQTQYFGPGTRLLVL.

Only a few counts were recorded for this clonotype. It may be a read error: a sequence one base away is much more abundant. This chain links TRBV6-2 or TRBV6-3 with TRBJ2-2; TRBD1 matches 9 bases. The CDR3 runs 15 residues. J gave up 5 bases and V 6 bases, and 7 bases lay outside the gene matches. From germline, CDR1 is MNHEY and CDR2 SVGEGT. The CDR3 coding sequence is TGTGCCAGCAGAACAGGGGGCGGTGGGACCGGGGAGCTGTTTTTT. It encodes CASRTGGGGTGELFF.

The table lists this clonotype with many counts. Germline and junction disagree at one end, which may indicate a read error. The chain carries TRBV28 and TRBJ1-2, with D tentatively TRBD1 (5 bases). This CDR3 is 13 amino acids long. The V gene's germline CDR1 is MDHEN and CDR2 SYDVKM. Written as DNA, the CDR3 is TGCGCCAGCAGCTTGGTAGGGGTCTATGGCTACACCTTC. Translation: CASSLVGVYGYTF.

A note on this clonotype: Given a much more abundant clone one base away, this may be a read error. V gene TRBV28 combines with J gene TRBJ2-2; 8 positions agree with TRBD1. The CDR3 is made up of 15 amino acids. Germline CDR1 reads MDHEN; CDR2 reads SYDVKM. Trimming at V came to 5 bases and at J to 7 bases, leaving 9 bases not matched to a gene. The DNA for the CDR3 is TGTGCCAGCAGTAGGGGGGCAGGGGGCTTCGGGGAGCTGTTTTTT. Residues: CASSRGAGGFGELFF.

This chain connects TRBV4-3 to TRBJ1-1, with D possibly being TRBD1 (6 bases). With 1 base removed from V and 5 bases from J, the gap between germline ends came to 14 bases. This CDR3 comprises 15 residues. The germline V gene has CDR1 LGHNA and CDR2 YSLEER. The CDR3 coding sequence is TGCGCCAGCAGCCAAGCGACAGGAGGGTGGACTGAAGCTTTCTTT. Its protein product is CASSQATGGWTEAFF.

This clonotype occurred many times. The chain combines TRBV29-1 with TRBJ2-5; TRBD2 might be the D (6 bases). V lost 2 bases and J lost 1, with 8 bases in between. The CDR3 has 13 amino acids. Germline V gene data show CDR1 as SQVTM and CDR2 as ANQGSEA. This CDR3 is CSVERRGQETQYF. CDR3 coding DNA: TGCAGCGTTGAAAGGCGGGGCCAAGAGACCCAGTACTTC.

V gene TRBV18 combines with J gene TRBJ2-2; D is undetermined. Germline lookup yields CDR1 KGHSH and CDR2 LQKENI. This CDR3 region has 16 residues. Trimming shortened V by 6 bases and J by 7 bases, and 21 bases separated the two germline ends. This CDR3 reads CASSLRPGLVYGELFF. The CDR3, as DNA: TGTGCCAGCTCTCTTCGGCCAGGATTGGTCTACGGGGAGCTGTTTTTT.

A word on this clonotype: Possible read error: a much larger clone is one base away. CDR3 in amino acids: CARSEDVGEAEKLFF. CDR3 DNA sequence: TGTGCCCGCAGTGAAGACGTAGGGGAGGCTGAAAAACTGTTTTTT. The V call is TRBV2, the J call TRBJ1-4; weak D call: TRBD1 (5 bases). The CDR3 runs 15 residues. CDR1 is SNHLY and CDR2 is FYNNEI in the germline V gene.

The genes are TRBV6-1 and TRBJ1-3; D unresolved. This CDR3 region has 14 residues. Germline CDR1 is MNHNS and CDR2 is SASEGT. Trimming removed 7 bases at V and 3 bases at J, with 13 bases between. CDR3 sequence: CASTNSGVGNTIYF. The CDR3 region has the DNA TGTGCCAGCACGAATTCCGGGGTTGGAAACACCATATATTTT.

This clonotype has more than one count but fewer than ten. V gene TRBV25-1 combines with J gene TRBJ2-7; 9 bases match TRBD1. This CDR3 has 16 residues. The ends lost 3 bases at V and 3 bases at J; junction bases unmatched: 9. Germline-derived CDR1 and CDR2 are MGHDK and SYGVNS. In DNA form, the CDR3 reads TGTGCCAGCAGTGACCCCGGGACAGGGTTGATCTACGAGCAGTACTTC. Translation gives CASSDPGTGLIYEQYF.

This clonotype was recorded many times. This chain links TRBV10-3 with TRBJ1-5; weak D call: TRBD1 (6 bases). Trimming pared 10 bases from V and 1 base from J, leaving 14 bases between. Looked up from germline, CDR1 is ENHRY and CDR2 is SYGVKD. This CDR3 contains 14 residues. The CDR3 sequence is CATSGTQSNQPQHF. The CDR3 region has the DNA TGTGCCACCTCCGGGACACAAAGCAATCAGCCCCAGCATTTT.

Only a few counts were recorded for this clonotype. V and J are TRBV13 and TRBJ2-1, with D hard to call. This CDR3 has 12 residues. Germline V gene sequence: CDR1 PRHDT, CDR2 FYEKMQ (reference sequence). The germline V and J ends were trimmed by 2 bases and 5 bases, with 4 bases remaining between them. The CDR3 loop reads CASSLRNNEQFF. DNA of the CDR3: TGTGCCAGCAGCTTACGTAACAATGAGCAGTTCTTC. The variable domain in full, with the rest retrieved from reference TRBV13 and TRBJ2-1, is AAGVIQSPRHLIKEKRETATLKCYPIPRHDTVYWYQQGPGQDPQFLISFYEKMQSDKGSIPDRFSAQQFSDYHSELNMSSLELGDSALYFCASSLRNNEQFFGPGTRLTVL.

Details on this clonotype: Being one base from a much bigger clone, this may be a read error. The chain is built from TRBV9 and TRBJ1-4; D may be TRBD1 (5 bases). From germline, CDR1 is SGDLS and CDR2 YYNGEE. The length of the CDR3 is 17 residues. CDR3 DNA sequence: TGTGCCAGCAGCGTAGCGGGACCGAGTGCAACTAATGAAACACTGTTTTTT. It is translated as CASSVAGPSATNETLFF.

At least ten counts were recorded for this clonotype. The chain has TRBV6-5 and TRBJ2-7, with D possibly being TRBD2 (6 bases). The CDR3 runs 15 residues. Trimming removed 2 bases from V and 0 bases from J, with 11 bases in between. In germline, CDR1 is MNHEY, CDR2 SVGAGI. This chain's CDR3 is CASSYGAGSSYEQYF. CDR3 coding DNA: TGTGCCAGCAGTTACGGAGCGGGTAGCTCCTACGAGCAGTACTTC.